What follows is one T cell receptor beta chain and its context. The antigen is undetermined. The junction had 4 bases not matched to a gene; V was cut back by 2 bases and J by 9 bases. The CDR3 consists of 15 residues. The germline gives CDR1 SGHRS, CDR2 YFSETQ. Autologous stem cell transplantation was followed by relapse in every patient, and brentuximab vedotin exposure varied. The entry originates in a study of PD-1 blockade in classical Hodgkin lymphoma. General observations from the study: In CD4+ cells, TCR diversity went up significantly by C4D1, but in CD8+ cells it did not.

The protocol was immunoSEQ multiplex PCR, while the TCRdb copy is restricted to in-frame clones and leaves out a portion. The table lists 43,000 or so clones, approximately 70% of them singletons. This chain joins TRBV5-1 and TRBJ2-1, with TRBD2 identical over 14 bases. The input for sequencing was peripheral blood mononuclear cells (PBMCs), taken at baseline. The origin of this receptor is a human donor with classical Hodgkin lymphoma. CDR3 DNA sequence: TGCGCCAGCAGCTTTCAGGGACTAGCGGGAGTTGAGCAGTTCTTC. It is translated as CASSFQGLAGVEQFF. Full variable domain (missing parts from reference TRBV5-1 and TRBJ2-1): KAGVTQTPRYLIKTRGQQVTLSCSPISGHRSVSWYQQTPGQGLQFLFEYFSETQRNKGNFPGRFSGRQFSNSRSEMNVSTLELGDSALYLCASSFQGLAGVEQFFGPGTRLTVL.